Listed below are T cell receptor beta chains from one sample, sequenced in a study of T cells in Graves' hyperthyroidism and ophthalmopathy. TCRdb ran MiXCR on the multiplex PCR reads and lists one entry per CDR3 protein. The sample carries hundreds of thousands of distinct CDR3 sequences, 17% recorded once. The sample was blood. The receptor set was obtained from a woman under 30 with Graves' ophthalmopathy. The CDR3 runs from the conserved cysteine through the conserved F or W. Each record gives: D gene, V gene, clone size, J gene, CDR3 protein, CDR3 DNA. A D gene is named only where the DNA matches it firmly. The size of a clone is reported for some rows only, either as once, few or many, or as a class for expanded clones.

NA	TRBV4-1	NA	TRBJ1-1	CASSQDHVTEAFF	TGCGCCAGCAGCCAAGATCACGTAACTGAAGCTTTCTTT
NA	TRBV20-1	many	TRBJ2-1	CSANGDGRRNEQFF	TGCAGTGCTAACGGGGACGGGAGACGCAATGAGCAGTTCTTC
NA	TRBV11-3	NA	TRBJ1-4	CASSLAADEKLFF	TGTGCCAGCAGCTTAGCCGCGGATGAAAAACTGTTTTTT
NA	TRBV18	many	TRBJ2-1	CAVSSRGFNEQFF	TGTGCCGTGTCCAGTAGGGGTTTCAATGAGCAGTTCTTC
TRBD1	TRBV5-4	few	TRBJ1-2	CAFTWDRAGGNYGYTF	TGTGCCTTCACTTGGGACCGGGCAGGGGGCAACTATGGCTACACCTTC
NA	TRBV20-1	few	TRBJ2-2	CSARGHLRNTGELFF	TGCAGTGCTAGGGGACACCTCCGGAACACCGGGGAGCTGTTTTTT
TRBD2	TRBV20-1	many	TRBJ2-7	CSAAVGTSGTGEQYF	TGCAGTGCTGCAGTGGGGACTAGCGGGACGGGGGAGCAGTACTTC
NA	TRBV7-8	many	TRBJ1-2	CASSWDAASGGYTF	TGTGCCAGCAGCTGGGACGCGGCATCCGGAGGCTACACCTTC
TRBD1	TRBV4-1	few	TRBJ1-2	CASSQVGTGDRGYTF	TGCGCCAGCAGCCAAGTAGGGACAGGGGATCGCGGCTACACCTTC
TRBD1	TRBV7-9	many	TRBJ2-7	CASARTGQGRYEQYF	TGTGCCAGCGCAAGAACAGGACAGGGACGGTACGAGCAGTACTTC
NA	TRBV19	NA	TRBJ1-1	CAGSMQLHEAFF	TGTGCCGGTAGTATGCAGCTCCATGAAGCTTTCTTT
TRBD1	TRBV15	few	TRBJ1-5	CATSRETGGGQPQHF	TGTGCCACCAGCAGAGAGACAGGGGGCGGGCAGCCCCAGCATTTT
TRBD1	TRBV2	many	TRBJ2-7	CASSQGAGGYEQYF	TGTGCCAGCAGTCAAGGGGCAGGGGGCTACGAGCAGTACTTC
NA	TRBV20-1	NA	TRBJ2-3	CSARGGGMGGTQYF	TGCAGTGCTAGAGGTGGCGGGATGGGGGGTACGCAGTATTTT
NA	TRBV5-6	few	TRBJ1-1	CASSGLSNTEAFF	TGTGCCAGCAGCGGCTTGTCGAACACTGAAGCTTTCTTT
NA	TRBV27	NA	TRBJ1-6	CASSGGGAKNSPLHF	TGTGCCAGCAGCGGGGGGGGTGCGAAGAATTCACCCCTCCACTTT
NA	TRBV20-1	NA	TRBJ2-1	CSAKDQLAGYNEQFF	TGCAGTGCTAAAGATCAACTAGCAGGATACAATGAGCAGTTCTTC
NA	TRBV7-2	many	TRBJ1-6	CASSLEGFNSPLHF	TGTGCCAGCAGCTTAGAGGGCTTTAATTCACCCCTCCACTTT
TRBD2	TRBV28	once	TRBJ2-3	CVSSLCSSGSTDTQYF	TGTGTCAGCAGTTTATGCTCTAGCGGGAGCACAGATACGCAGTATTTT
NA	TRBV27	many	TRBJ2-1	CASGIGINNEQFF	TGTGCCAGCGGTATTGGGATCAACAATGAGCAGTTCTTC
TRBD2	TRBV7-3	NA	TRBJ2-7	CASSPLGGGLAGESYEQYF	TGTGCCAGCAGCCCCCTCGGGGGTGGACTAGCGGGAGAATCCTACGAGCAGTACTTC
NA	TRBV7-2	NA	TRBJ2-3	CASSLVAVPADTQYF	TGTGCCAGCAGCTTAGTAGCAGTCCCCGCCGATACGCAGTATTTT
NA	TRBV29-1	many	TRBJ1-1	CSAAVREFEAFF	TGCAGCGCCGCAGTCCGGGAGTTTGAAGCTTTCTTT
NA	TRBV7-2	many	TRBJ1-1	CASSSDGRVNTEAFF	TGTGCCAGCAGCTCCGACGGTAGGGTGAACACTGAAGCTTTCTTT
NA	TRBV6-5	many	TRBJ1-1	CASSYSSRGNTEAFF	TGTGCCAGCAGTTACTCGAGTCGGGGGAACACTGAAGCTTTCTTT
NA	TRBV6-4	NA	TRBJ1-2	CAEGETGGYTF	TGTGCCGAAGGGGAGACTGGTGGCTACACCTTC
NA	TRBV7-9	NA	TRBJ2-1	CASSPLESNEQFF	TGTGCCAGCAGCCCATTGGAATCAAATGAGCAGTTCTTC
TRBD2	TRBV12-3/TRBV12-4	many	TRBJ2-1	CASRSGLAGEVNEQFF	TGTGCCAGCAGATCCGGACTAGCGGGAGAGGTAAATGAGCAGTTCTTC
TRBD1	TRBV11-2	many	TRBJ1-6	CASSTTGGTAPLHF	TGTGCCAGCAGCACTACAGGGGGCACGGCACCCCTCCACTTT
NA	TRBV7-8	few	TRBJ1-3	CASSTTASGNTIYF	TGTGCCAGCAGCACGACGGCTTCTGGAAACACCATATATTTT
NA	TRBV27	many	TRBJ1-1	CASKFRSSGVEAFF	TGTGCCAGCAAATTTCGTTCTTCAGGGGTGGAAGCTTTCTTT
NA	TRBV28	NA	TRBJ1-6	CASSPLGSSYNSPLHF	TGTGCCAGCAGCCCCTTGGGTAGCTCCTATAATTCACCCCTCCACTTT
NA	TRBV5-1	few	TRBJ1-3	CASSVAGSSGNTIYF	TGCGCCAGCAGCGTGGCAGGGTCCTCTGGAAACACCATATATTTT
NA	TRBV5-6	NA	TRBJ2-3	CASSVARADTQYF	TGTGCCAGCAGCGTTGCTCGCGCAGATACGCAGTATTTT
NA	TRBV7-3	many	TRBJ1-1	CASSLGPDSEGAFF	TGTGCCAGCAGCTTAGGGCCGGACAGCGAAGGAGCTTTCTTT
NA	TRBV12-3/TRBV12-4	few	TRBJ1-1	CASSSRQVEAFF	TGTGCCAGCAGCTCCCGACAGGTTGAAGCTTTCTTT
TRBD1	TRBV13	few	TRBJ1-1	CASSLEGAVGTEAFF	TGTGCCAGCAGCTTAGAGGGGGCCGTGGGCACTGAAGCTTTCTTT
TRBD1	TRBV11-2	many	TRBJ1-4	CASSLTGGTNEKLFF	TGTGCCAGCAGCCTGACAGGGGGCACTAATGAAAAACTGTTTTTT
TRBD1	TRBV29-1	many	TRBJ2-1	CSVKGTGSQWAIDEQFF	TGCAGCGTTAAGGGGACAGGATCTCAATGGGCTATAGATGAGCAGTTCTTC
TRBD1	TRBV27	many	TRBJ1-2	CASSLTFDRVGYTF	TGTGCCAGCAGTTTAACTTTCGACAGGGTCGGCTACACCTTC
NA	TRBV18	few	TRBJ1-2	CASSPPGTNHLYGYTF	TGTGCCAGCTCACCACCCGGCACCAATCATCTTTATGGCTACACCTTC
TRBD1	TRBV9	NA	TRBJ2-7	CASSPTTGGLEQYF	TGTGCCAGCAGCCCGACGACAGGGGGTCTCGAGCAGTACTTC
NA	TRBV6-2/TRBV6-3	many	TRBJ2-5	CASSIGTSETQYF	TGTGCCAGCAGCATCGGGACATCGGAGACCCAGTACTTC
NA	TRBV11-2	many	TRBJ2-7	CASSLEPVGLGEQYF	TGTGCCAGCAGCTTAGAACCGGTGGGGCTTGGTGAGCAGTACTTC
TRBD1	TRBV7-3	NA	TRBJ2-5	CASSPGTGGAEETQYF	TGTGCCAGCAGCCCCGGGACAGGGGGCGCCGAGGAGACCCAGTACTTC